This T cell receptor beta chain appears in the sequencing data of a study of T cell responses to AZD1222 COVID-19 vaccine. Repertoires were generated with immunoSEQ multiplex PCR, while TCRdb's copy carries only in-frame clones and drops some. Among 80,000 to 95,000 clones, 75% to 95% were seen once, and the ten largest hold 5.4%. Sample: peripheral blood, taken 28 days after the second AZD1222 dose. The origin of this receptor is an adult who received the AZD1222 COVID-19 vaccine.

CDR3 loop: CASSPTGSYGYTF. Here the CDR3 DNA reads TGTGCCAGTAGTCCTACAGGGTCCTATGGCTACACCTTC. The chain employs TRBV19 and TRBJ1-2; D is possibly TRBD1 (6 bases). The CDR3 contains 13 residues. The germline CDR1 and CDR2 sequences are LNHDA and SQIVND (reference sequence). Between the trimmed V and J ends, which lost 5 bases and 4 bases, there was a span of 11 bases. The full variable domain, in which reference TRBV19 and TRBJ1-2 provide the parts outside the CDR3, is DGGITQSPKYLFRKEGQNVTLSCEQNLNHDAMYWYRQDPGQGLRLIYYSQIVNDFQKGDIAEGYSVSREKKESFPLTVTSAQKNPTAFYLCASSPTGSYGYTFGSGTRLTVV.